The 4 T cell receptor beta chains below come from one sample, sequenced in a study of T cells after yellow fever vaccination. TCRdb called the 5' RACE reads again in MiXCR, with one record for every CDR3 protein. The data show more than 250,000 distinct CDR3 sequences, about 6.6% seen once. The sequencing here drew on PBMCs, taken about 41 days after the first yellow fever vaccination. The receptor set was obtained from a man aged 18 to 29 who received the YFV17D yellow fever vaccine.

This clonotype appeared a few times. The rearrangement links TRBV7-9 to TRBJ2-5, with 8 bases fitting TRBD1. Germline V lookup: CDR1 SEHNR, CDR2 FQNEAQ (reference sequence). V shed 5 bases, J shed 5 bases, and the junction held 13 bases outside the gene matches. CDR3 size: 16 residues. CDR3 in amino acids: CASSPSPLGQGETQYF. CDR3 coding DNA: TGTGCCAGCAGCCCATCACCCCTAGGACAGGGCGAGACCCAGTACTTC.

The J gene is TRBJ2-3, the V gene TRBV6-1; weak D call: TRBD2 (6 bases). The CDR3 totals 15 residues. Trimming left V 6 bases short and J 8 bases short, with 21 bases between. The germline V gene has CDR1 MNHNS and CDR2 SASEGT. CDR3 in amino acids: CASRQPGGGFGTQYF. The CDR3 DNA is TGTGCCAGCAGACAACCTGGGGGAGGCTTCGGTACGCAGTATTTT.

This clonotype was observed a few times. This chain joins TRBV15 and TRBJ2-1; 7 bases map to TRBD2. Germline V gives CDR1 LNHNV, CDR2 YYDKDF (reference sequence). This CDR3 contains 15 residues. Unmatched junction bases numbered 3, after V lost 0 bases and J lost 4 bases. The CDR3 nucleotides read TGTGCCACCAGCAGAGATCCCGGGGGGTACAATGAGCAGTTCTTC. This gives the protein CATSRDPGGYNEQFF. Together with reference TRBV15 and TRBJ2-1, the CDR3 gives the full variable domain: DAMVIQNPRYQVTQFGKPVTLSCSQTLNHNVMYWYQQKSSQAPKLLFHYYDKDFNNEADTPDNFQSRRPNTSFCFLDIRSPGLGDTAMYLCATSRDPGGYNEQFFGPGTRLTVL.

There are a few counts of this clonotype. The chain has TRBV7-8 and TRBJ2-3; D is undetermined. This CDR3 comprises 17 residues. CDR1 SGHVS and CDR2 FQNEAQ come from the germline V gene. Trimming took 2 bases from V and 0 from J, leaving 15 bases between them. The CDR3 is CASSLIDLGYSTDTQYF. The CDR3 coding sequence is TGTGCCAGCAGCTTAATAGACCTAGGATACAGCACAGATACGCAGTATTTT.